Sequencing of this TCR beta chain was carried out in a study of neoadjuvant anti-PD-1 for oral cavity cancer (dated by TCRdb to the early 2020s). Looking at the study overall: Before undergoing curative-intent surgical resection, most patients got three to four biweekly nivolumab doses at 3 mg/kg. Patients without progression received a fourth nivolumab dose around day 43 and underwent definitive surgical resection on days 50-56. Responders were defined as patients with complete response, partial response or stable disease by RECIST 1.1; non-responders were defined as patients with progression. The parent correlative cohort included around 12 patients, with an approximately 34% response rate.

The time point label on this specimen signifies: after neoadjuvant nivolumab, at surgical resection. Patients were newly diagnosed with stage II-IVA oral cavity squamous cell carcinoma and had received no prior systemic or radiation treatment. The cohort consisted of patients with HPV-negative, locally advanced oral cavity squamous cell carcinoma. Peripheral blood mononuclear cells were analyzed directly, without maintenance or expansion in culture. Samples came from a longitudinal correlative study of a single-arm phase II trial of neoadjuvant nivolumab in oral cavity squamous cell carcinoma. Subject-matched pre- and post-treatment PBMCs and tumors from three responders and three non-responders were subjected to genomic DNA-based TCRbeta sequencing. Peripheral blood mononuclear cells were collected once before nivolumab treatment and again after treatment, at the time of surgery. The Maxwell RSC DNA from Cells kit was used to isolate genomic DNA from PBMCs.

Study-wide conclusions, independent of this receptor: After neoadjuvant nivolumab, significantly higher T cell clonality (Gini index) was found within PBMCs in non-responders than in responders. TCR analyses included only three patients per response group, and the authors called for larger cohorts for validation. Higher pretreatment blood Treg/Th17 ratios correlated with higher pretreatment blood TCRbeta clonality and lower post-treatment tumor TCRbeta clonality.

V is clipped by 0 bases and J by 5 bases, and the sequence between their germline boundaries is 10 bases long. Including cysteine and phenylalanine, the CDR3 has 13 amino acids. Left in the record is the CDR3 DNA by itself, 39 bases read in frame from the first base. Looking up the germline V gene yields CDR1 SQVTM and CDR2 ANQGSEA. For deep sequencing, PBMC libraries mostly used about 500 ng of input genomic DNA, with six replicates for each sample. TCRbeta libraries were prepared with the immunoSEQ hsTCRbeta kit according to the manufacturer's instructions. The completed libraries were mixed into a single pool at 3 nM, then sequenced with an Illumina NovaSeq 6000 S4 flow cell. The paper's processing steps were these. Raw data preprocessing and quality control were performed with the immunoSEQ Analyzer. The analysis was limited to productive rearrangements, and each clonotype was defined by a unique CDR3 amino acid sequence. Using the R package tcR, the researchers computed the Gini-Simpson index as their estimate of repertoire clonality. Student's t test was used to compare Gini indices, while Pearson correlation assessed associations with tumor size change. The clones in this table, taken by TCRdb from immuneACCESS, are in-frame only. Not every clone is retained; where verified, under half of the shortfall comes from an unresolved V gene, and the cause of the rest is unknown. From that table come the V and J calls and clone size; the DNA was used to work out D and trimming. For this sample the table gives approximately 13,000 clones, of which 70% were detected only once. The ten largest clones represent under 4% of the sample.

In the case of this clone: What this receptor recognizes is not known. Nothing much larger sits one base from this clone, and base qualities are not available.

This chain is built from TRBV29-1 and TRBJ1-2, with the D segment identity uncertain. Specimen: PBMCs, collected after nivolumab (anti-PD-1) treatment. The sequence was obtained from a person between 40 and 80 years old with oral cavity squamous cell carcinoma. The sequenced DNA: TGCAGCGTTGAAGAGGGCAGCCTGTATGGCTACACCTTC. Translated, this gives CSVEEGSLYGYTF.